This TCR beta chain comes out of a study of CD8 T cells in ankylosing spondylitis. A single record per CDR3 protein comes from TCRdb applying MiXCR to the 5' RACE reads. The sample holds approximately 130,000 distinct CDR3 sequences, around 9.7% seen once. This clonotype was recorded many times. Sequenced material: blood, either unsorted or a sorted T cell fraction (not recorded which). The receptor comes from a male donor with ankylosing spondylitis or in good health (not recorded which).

The CDR3 sequence is CASSLERDTGFHEQYF. DNA of the CDR3: TGTGCCAGCAGCTTAGAACGGGACACGGGATTCCACGAGCAGTACTTC. The rearrangement uses TRBV7-6 and TRBJ2-7, with a weak D call TRBD1 (6 bases). Trimming shortened V by 1 base and J by 5 bases, and 18 bases separated the two germline ends. The CDR3 has 16 residues. Per the germline V gene, CDR1 is SGHVS and CDR2 is FNYEAQ.